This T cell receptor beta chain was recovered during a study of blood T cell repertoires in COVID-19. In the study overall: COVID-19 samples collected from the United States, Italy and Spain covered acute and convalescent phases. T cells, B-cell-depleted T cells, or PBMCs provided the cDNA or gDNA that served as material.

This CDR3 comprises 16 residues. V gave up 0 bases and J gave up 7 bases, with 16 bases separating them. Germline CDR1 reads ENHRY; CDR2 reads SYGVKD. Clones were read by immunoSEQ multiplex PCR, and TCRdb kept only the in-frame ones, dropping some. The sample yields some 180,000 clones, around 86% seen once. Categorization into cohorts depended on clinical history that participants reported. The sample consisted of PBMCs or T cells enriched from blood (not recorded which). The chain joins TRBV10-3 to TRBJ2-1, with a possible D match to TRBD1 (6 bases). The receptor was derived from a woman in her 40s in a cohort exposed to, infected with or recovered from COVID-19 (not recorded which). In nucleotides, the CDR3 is TGTGCCATCAGTGAGTCGAGGGGGAGCCCGGGGAATGAGCAGTTCTTC. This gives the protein CAISESRGSPGNEQFF.